This TCR beta chain was recovered during a study of identical twins. Trimming at V came to 4 bases and at J to 0 bases, leaving 4 bases not matched to a gene. Germline V lookup: CDR1 LGHNA, CDR2 YSLEER. This CDR3 has 16 residues. Study-level findings and limits: The study found weaker excess twin sharing in beta out-of-frame sequences. The presence of invariant MAIT and iNKT cells could partly confound analyses of zero-insertion sequences. For cord blood, abundant beta clonotypes had fewer insertions, unlike memory repertoires, which showed none.

TCRdb ran MiXCR on the 5' RACE reads and lists one entry per CDR3 protein. The data contain about 210,000 distinct CDR3 sequences, over 8% of them singletons. Donors uniformly comprised healthy Caucasians. In this sample, this clonotype turned up a few times. Its antigen is not identified. Specimen: memory (CD45RO+) T cells sorted from blood. This chain uses TRBV4-3 with TRBJ2-7, with TRBD2 matching over 12 bases. This clonotype originated in a woman aged 18-29 years in good health. The CDR3 region is CASSLASGRASYEQYF. The CDR3 region has the DNA TGCGCCAGCAGCCTCGCTAGCGGGAGGGCCTCCTACGAGCAGTACTTC.